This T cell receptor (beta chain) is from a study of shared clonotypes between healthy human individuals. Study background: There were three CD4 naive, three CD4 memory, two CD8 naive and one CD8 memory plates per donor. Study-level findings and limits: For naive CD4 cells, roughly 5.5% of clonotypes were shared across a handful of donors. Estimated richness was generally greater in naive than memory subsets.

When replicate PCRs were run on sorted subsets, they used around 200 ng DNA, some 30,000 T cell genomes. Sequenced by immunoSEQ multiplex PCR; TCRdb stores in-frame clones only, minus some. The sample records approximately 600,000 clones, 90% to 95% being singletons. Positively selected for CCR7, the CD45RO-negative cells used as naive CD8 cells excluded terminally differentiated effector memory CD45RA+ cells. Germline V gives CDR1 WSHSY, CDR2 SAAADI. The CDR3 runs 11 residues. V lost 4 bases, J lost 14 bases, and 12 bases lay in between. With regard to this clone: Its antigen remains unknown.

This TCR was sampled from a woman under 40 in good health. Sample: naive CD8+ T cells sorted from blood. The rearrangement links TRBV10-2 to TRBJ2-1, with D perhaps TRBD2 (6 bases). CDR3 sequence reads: CASSATGVEFF. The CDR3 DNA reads TGCGCCAGCAGTGCTACGGGAGTCGAGTTCTTC.